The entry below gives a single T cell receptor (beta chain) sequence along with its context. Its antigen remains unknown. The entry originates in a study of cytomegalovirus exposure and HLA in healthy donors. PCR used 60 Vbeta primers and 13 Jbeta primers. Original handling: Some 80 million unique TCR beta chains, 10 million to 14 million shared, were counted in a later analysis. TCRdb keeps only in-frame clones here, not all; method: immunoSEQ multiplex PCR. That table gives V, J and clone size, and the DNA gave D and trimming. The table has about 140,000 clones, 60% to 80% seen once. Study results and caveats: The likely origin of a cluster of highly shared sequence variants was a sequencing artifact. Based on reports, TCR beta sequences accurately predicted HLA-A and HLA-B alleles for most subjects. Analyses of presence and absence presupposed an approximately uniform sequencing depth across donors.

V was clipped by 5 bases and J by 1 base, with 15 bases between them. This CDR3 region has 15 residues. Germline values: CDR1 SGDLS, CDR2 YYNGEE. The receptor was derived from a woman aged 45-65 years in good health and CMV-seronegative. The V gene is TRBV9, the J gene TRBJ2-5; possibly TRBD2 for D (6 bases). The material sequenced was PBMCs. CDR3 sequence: CASSPSGRPQETQYF. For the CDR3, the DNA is TGTGCCAGCAGTCCCTCCGGGAGACCCCAAGAGACCCAGTACTTC.